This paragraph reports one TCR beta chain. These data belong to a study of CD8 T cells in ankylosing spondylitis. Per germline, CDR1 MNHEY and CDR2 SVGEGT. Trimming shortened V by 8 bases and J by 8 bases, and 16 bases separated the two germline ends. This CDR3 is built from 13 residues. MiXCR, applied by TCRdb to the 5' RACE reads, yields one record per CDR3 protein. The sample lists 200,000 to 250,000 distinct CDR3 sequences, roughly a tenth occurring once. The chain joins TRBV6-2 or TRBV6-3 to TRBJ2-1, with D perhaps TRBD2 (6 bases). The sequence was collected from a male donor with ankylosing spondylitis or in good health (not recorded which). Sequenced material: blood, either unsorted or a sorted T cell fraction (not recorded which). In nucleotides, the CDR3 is TGTGCCAGCTCCGATCGGGGGAACGATGAGCAGTTCTTC. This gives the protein CASSDRGNDEQFF.